These 8 T cell receptor beta chains originate from one sample sequenced in a study of graft-versus-host responses after intestinal transplantation. Repertoires were generated with immunoSEQ multiplex PCR, while TCRdb's copy carries only in-frame clones and drops some. The sample carries roughly 20,000 clones, approximately 40% recorded once. Plates contained around 200,000 CFSE-labeled responder cells and around 200,000 irradiated, violet-dye-labeled stimulator cells. The sequenced sample was alloreactive CD8+ T cells from a mixed lymphocyte reaction culture, obtained before transplantation. The subset here: CFSE-low proliferating T cells sorted from roughly six-day pre-transplant mixed lymphocyte reaction (GvH or HvG direction). The receptors originated from a human patient who was an organ donor for intestinal transplantation.

The chain uses TRBV6-1 and TRBJ2-1; D possibly corresponds to TRBD2 (5 bases). From germline, CDR1 is MNHNS and CDR2 SASEGT. V lost 8 bases to trimming and J lost 8 bases, with 16 bases between them. This CDR3 is built from 13 residues. This chain's CDR3 is CASFSGSGHEQFF. CDR3 nucleotides: TGTGCCAGCTTTTCGGGAAGTGGGCATGAGCAGTTCTTC.

This clone is deemed medium-sized. CDR3 amino acids: CASSHNTGFGYTF. The CDR3 coding sequence is TGCGCCAGCAGCCATAATACAGGGTTCGGCTACACCTTC. The rearrangement joins TRBV4-3 to TRBJ1-2, with a possible D match to TRBD1 (6 bases). Germline CDR1 reads LGHNA; CDR2 reads YSLEER. V lost 3 bases, J lost 8 bases, and 13 bases lay in between. This CDR3 region has 13 residues.

This chain connects TRBV4-3 to TRBJ2-5; 8 nucleotides align to TRBD2. The CDR3 contains 16 residues. Per the germline V gene, CDR1 is LGHNA and CDR2 is YSLEER. The V segment lost 4 bases and the J segment 0 bases; nucleotides outside the gene matches: 7. The CDR3 nucleotides read TGCGCCAGCAGCCGAGTAGTGACTAGCGACCAAGAGACCCAGTACTTC. It codes for CASSRVVTSDQETQYF.

The CDR3 is CASSLPGQSAAQYF. The CDR3 DNA reads TGTGCCAGCAGTTTGCCGGGACAGTCCGCGGCCCAGTACTTC. J is TRBJ2-5 and V is TRBV27, with 7 bases matching TRBD1. CDR3 length equals 14 residues. The V segment lost 3 bases and the J segment 9 bases; nucleotides outside the gene matches: 10. Germline V CDR1 and CDR2: MNHEY, SMNVEV (reference sequence).

By share, this clone counts as medium-sized. The chain couples TRBV10-1 to TRBJ2-7; 7 bases agree with TRBD1. The CDR3 is made up of 15 amino acids. Germline V CDR1 and CDR2: WNHNN, SYGVQD (reference sequence). The V and J ends lost 4 bases and 4 bases, in that order; junction bases with no gene match: 10. Written as DNA, the CDR3 is TGCGCCAGCAGTGTTTCGGCAGGGGGAGCTTACGAGCAGTACTTC. As protein: CASSVSAGGAYEQYF.

The chain links TRBV4-1 to TRBJ1-2; D is possibly TRBD1 (5 bases). The length of the CDR3 is 16 residues. The germline V and J ends were trimmed by 0 bases and 4 bases, with 15 bases remaining between them. The germline CDR1 and CDR2 sequences are MGHRA and YSYEKL. The CDR3 DNA follows: TGCGCCAGCAGCCAAGATCACGTGGGGCAAGGCTATGGCTACACCTTC. Its translation is CASSQDHVGQGYGYTF.

The gene calls are TRBV4-2 and TRBJ1-2; D may be TRBD1 (5 bases). The V end was cut by 0 bases, the J end by 6 bases, with 14 bases between. The CDR3 is made up of 15 amino acids. The germline CDR1 and CDR2 sequences are LGHNA and YNFKEQ. In nucleotides, the CDR3 is TGTGCCAGCAGCCAAGAATCCTCTAAAGGGGATGGCTACACCTTC. Translation: CASSQESSKGDGYTF.

With respect to this clone: It may be a read error: a sequence one base away is much more abundant. This chain joins TRBV4-1 and TRBJ2-2, with D tentatively TRBD2 (5 bases). Trimming removed 0 bases at V and 0 bases at J, with 14 bases between. The CDR3 sequence is 18 residues long. Per germline, CDR1 MGHRA and CDR2 YSYEKL. The CDR3 loop is CASSQDSSYGANTGELFF. CDR3 nucleotides: TGCGCCAGCAGCCAAGATAGTTCTTACGGGGCGAACACCGGGGAGCTGTTTTTT.